The 27 T cell receptor beta chains listed next were all sequenced from one sample in a study of CD8+ T cells in alopecia areata. It was cDNA, reverse transcribed from extracted RNA, that served as the sequencing template. Here immunoSEQ multiplex PCR was the method, and the copy in TCRdb shows in-frame clones only, minus some. This sample has about 180,000 clones, with around 63% found just once. The sequencing used CD4+ T cells sorted from blood, collected at week 0. Every receptor here comes from a human donor with alopecia areata.

This chain links TRBV12-5 with TRBJ2-7, with 7 bases identical to TRBD1. The CDR3 is 15 amino acids. Trimming at V came to 1 base and at J to 0 bases, leaving 3 bases not matched to a gene. The V gene's germline CDR1 is LGHNT and CDR2 FRNRAP. CDR3 sequence: CASGLGQGSSYEQYF. The CDR3 nucleotides are TGTGCTAGTGGTTTGGGACAGGGAAGCTCCTACGAGCAGTACTTC.

Note on this clone: This sample includes further DNA sequences coding for the same CDR3. V usage is TRBV6-5 and J usage is TRBJ2-7; 8 bases are shared with TRBD1. Per the germline V gene, CDR1 is MNHEY and CDR2 is SVGAGI. The CDR3 is made up of 14 amino acids. Trimming at V came to 6 bases and at J to 3 bases, leaving 7 bases not matched to a gene. The DNA for the CDR3 is TGTGCCAGCAGGCCAGGGACAGGTTTCTACGAGCAGTACTTC. This codes for CASRPGTGFYEQYF.

The chain carries TRBV2 and TRBJ1-1; 7 nucleotides match TRBD1. Per the germline V gene, CDR1 is SNHLY and CDR2 is FYNNEI. Trimming took 5 bases from V and 4 from J; bases not matched to a gene: 4. The CDR3 sequence is 13 residues long. The CDR3 protein is CASSYTGATEAFF. For the CDR3, the DNA is TGTGCCAGCAGTTATACAGGGGCCACTGAAGCTTTCTTT.

This chain links TRBV15 with TRBJ2-5, with D perhaps TRBD1 or TRBD2 (6 bases each). CDR3 length equals 16 residues. Trimming removed 0 bases at V and 1 base at J, with 12 bases between. The germline V gene has CDR1 LNHNV and CDR2 YYDKDF (reference sequence). The CDR3 DNA is TGTGCCACCAGCAGAGACAGGGGAGGACTCCAAGAGACCCAGTACTTC. Encoded protein: CATSRDRGGLQETQYF.

The rearrangement uses TRBV30 and TRBJ1-1; tentative D call: TRBD1 (6 bases). This CDR3 is built from 14 residues. V lost 4 bases and J 4 bases, leaving 16 bases between the germline ends. Germline CDR1 reads GTSNPN; CDR2 reads SVGIG (reference sequence). CDR3 sequence (DNA): TGTGCCTGGACTAGACAGGTCGGGACCACTGAAGCTTTCTTT. It is translated as CAWTRQVGTTEAFF.

The sample holds a few counts of this clone. The chain carries TRBV2 and TRBJ2-3, with D maybe TRBD1 (5 bases). V was trimmed by 7 bases and J by 3 bases, leaving 11 bases between them. Germline CDR1 SNHLY, CDR2 FYNNEI. This CDR3 region has 13 residues. CDR3 DNA sequence: TGTGCCAGCAACGAAGGGGAAACAGATACGCAGTATTTT. Translating it yields CASNEGETDTQYF.

The rearrangement uses TRBV7-2 and TRBJ2-1; the match to TRBD2 covers 8 bases. CDR1 SGHTA and CDR2 FQGNSA come from the germline V gene. Trimming cost V 4 bases and J 0 bases; bases outside gene matches: 8. The CDR3 spans 17 residues. The DNA for the CDR3 is TGTGCCAGCAGCTCGCCGTTGCGGGGGGCCTCCTACAATGAGCAGTTCTTC. Residues: CASSSPLRGASYNEQFF.

This clone was counted once. The gene calls are TRBV2 and TRBJ1-2; 8 bases line up with TRBD1. Losses at the gene ends were 7 bases for V and 4 bases for J; bases not matched to a gene: 8. The CDR3 sequence is 14 residues long. Germline V lookup: CDR1 SNHLY, CDR2 FYNNEI. CDR3 in DNA: TGTGCCAGCACACGTGACAGGGGATTCTATGGCTACACCTTC. As protein: CASTRDRGFYGYTF.

This clone was seen a few times. V gene TRBV29-1 combines with J gene TRBJ2-6, with unresolved D. Germline CDR1 SQVTM, CDR2 ANQGSEA. Trimming left V 4 bases short and J 4 bases short, with 11 bases between. This CDR3 has 14 amino acids. The CDR3 bases are TGCAGCGTTGCAACGGAGTCAGGGGCCAACGTCCTGACTTTC. Translated, it gives CSVATESGANVLTF.

V is TRBV15 and J is TRBJ2-6; D call uncertain. The germline V gene has CDR1 LNHNV and CDR2 YYDKDF (reference sequence). This CDR3 contains 19 residues. V was shortened by 0 bases and J by 0 bases, with 15 bases between the two germline ends. CDR3 nucleotides: TGTGCCACCAGCAGAGACGCTTTGAATTCGGGCTCTGGGGCCAACGTCCTGACTTTC. Translation: CATSRDALNSGSGANVLTF. Based on the CDR3 plus reference TRBV15 and TRBJ2-6, the full variable domain is DAMVIQNPRYQVTQFGKPVTLSCSQTLNHNVMYWYQQKSSQAPKLLFHYYDKDFNNEADTPDNFQSRRPNTSFCFLDIRSPGLGDTAMYLCATSRDALNSGSGANVLTFGAGSRLTVL.

In this sample, this clone turned up a few times. The chain carries TRBV30 and TRBJ1-5; 7 bases align to TRBD1. Trimming took 5 bases from V and 6 from J; bases not matched to a gene: 7. CDR1 and CDR2 from the germline V gene are GTSNPN and SVGIG (reference sequence). The CDR3 is made up of 13 amino acids. The chain's CDR3 is CAWERGRGQPQHF. The CDR3 DNA follows: TGTGCCTGGGAAAGGGGGCGAGGTCAGCCCCAGCATTTT.

The J gene is TRBJ2-1, the V gene TRBV5-6; 8 nucleotides agree with TRBD1. CDR1 is SGHDT and CDR2 is YYEEEE in the germline V gene. Germline trimming cut 4 bases from V and 6 bases from J; bases unmatched to any gene: 12. This CDR3 is 16 amino acids long. Written as DNA, the CDR3 is TGTGCCAGCAGCCTGGACTGGTCGACAGGGGCCAATGAGCAGTTCTTC. This sequence encodes CASSLDWSTGANEQFF.

A word on this clone: The sample holds other DNA sequences that translate to the same CDR3. The rearrangement links TRBV7-2 to TRBJ2-3; D could derive from TRBD1 or TRBD2 (5 bases each). The V gene's germline CDR1 is SGHTA and CDR2 FQGNSA. CDR3 length: 13 residues. The germline V and J ends were trimmed by 2 bases and 6 bases, with 9 bases remaining between them. This chain's CDR3 is CASSLREGDTQYF. The CDR3 DNA sequence: TGTGCCAGCAGCTTAAGAGAGGGGGATACGCAGTATTTT.

This chain links TRBV4-3 with TRBJ2-2; 7 nucleotides align to TRBD1. The length of the CDR3 is 14 residues. V was pared by 4 bases and J by 5 bases, with 4 bases of the junction left unmatched. CDR1 and CDR2 (germline): LGHNA, YSLEER. CDR3 nucleotides: TGCGCCAGCAGCCCGGAGACAGGGACCGGGGAGCTGTTTTTT. The encoded protein is CASSPETGTGELFF.

V is TRBV29-1 and J is TRBJ1-1, with D uncertain. The CDR3 contains 12 residues. Germline CDR1 reads SQVTM; CDR2 reads ANQGSEA. V was cut by 0 bases and J by 11 bases, with 13 bases left in between. CDR3: CSVEDPGVAAFF. DNA of the CDR3: TGCAGCGTTGAAGATCCTGGGGTGGCGGCTTTCTTT. Drawing the rest from reference TRBV29-1 and TRBJ1-1, the complete variable domain is SAVISQKPSRDICQRGTSLTIQCQVDSQVTMMFWYRQQPGQSLTLIATANQGSEATYESGFVIDKFPISRPNLTFSTLTVSNMSPEDSSIYLCSVEDPGVAAFFGQGTRLTVV.

This clone was seen a handful of times. The V gene is TRBV19, the J gene TRBJ1-2; 8 positions agree with TRBD1. J was trimmed by 4 bases and V by 4 bases; bases with no gene match: 5. The germline V gene encodes CDR1 LNHDA and CDR2 SQIVND (reference sequence). There are 14 residues in the CDR3. CDR3 residues: CASSTRGRVYGYTF. CDR3 sequence (DNA): TGTGCCAGTAGTACCAGGGGGCGCGTCTATGGCTACACCTTC. The complete variable domain, with remaining parts taken from reference TRBV19 and TRBJ1-2, reads DGGITQSPKYLFRKEGQNVTLSCEQNLNHDAMYWYRQDPGQGLRLIYYSQIVNDFQKGDIAEGYSVSREKKESFPLTVTSAQKNPTAFYLCASSTRGRVYGYTFGSGTRLTVV.

The rearrangement uses TRBV29-1 and TRBJ2-6; D is perhaps TRBD2 (6 bases). Per the germline V gene, CDR1 is SQVTM and CDR2 is ANQGSEA. V dropped 4 bases and J dropped 4 bases, with 11 bases sitting between them. This CDR3 contains 14 residues. CDR3 in DNA: TGCAGCGTTGGGGCTAGCGTAGGGGCCAACGTCCTGACTTTC. It is translated as CSVGASVGANVLTF.

The chain uses TRBV7-2 and TRBJ2-7; TRBD2 might be the D (6 bases). V shed 2 bases and J shed 0 bases, with 11 bases lying between them. Germline CDR1 SGHTA, CDR2 FQGNSA. This CDR3 has 15 amino acids. In DNA, the CDR3 is TGTGCCAGCAGCTTATTAGCGGCTAGCTCCTACGAGCAGTACTTC. It translates to CASSLLAASSYEQYF.

This clone was counted a few times. V and J are TRBV30 and TRBJ1-5; no reliable D call. Trimming removed 0 bases from V and 7 bases from J, with 10 bases in between. CDR1 and CDR2 from the germline V gene are GTSNPN and SVGIG (reference sequence). The CDR3 is made up of 13 amino acids. CDR3 region: CAWSVQNGQPQHF. DNA of the CDR3: TGTGCCTGGAGTGTACAGAATGGCCAGCCCCAGCATTTT.

This rearrangement joins TRBV18 to TRBJ1-2; D might be TRBD1 (6 bases). CDR3 length: 12 residues. The V end lost 5 bases, the J end lost 6 bases, and 10 bases lay between the germline ends. In germline, CDR1 is KGHSH, CDR2 LQKENI. The DNA for the CDR3 is TGTGCCAGCTCATCGACAGGAAATGGCTACACCTTC. This codes for CASSSTGNGYTF.

In nucleotides, the CDR3 is TGTGCCCGAACGCCGAACTATGGCTACACCTTC. Translated, it gives CARTPNYGYTF. This chain links TRBV10-3 with TRBJ1-2; no firm D call. V was cut by 11 bases and J by 2 bases, with 9 bases left in between. The CDR3 length is 11 residues. Germline V lookup: CDR1 ENHRY, CDR2 SYGVKD.

This clone was counted only a few times. The V gene is TRBV11-2, the J gene TRBJ2-3; maybe TRBD2 (5 bases). V was pared by 9 bases and J by 0 bases, with 13 bases between. This CDR3 is 14 amino acids long. The germline CDR1 and CDR2 sequences are SGHAT and FQNNGV. DNA for the CDR3: TGTGCCAGTGTCTCGAGAGGGAGCACAGATACGCAGTATTTT. It encodes CASVSRGSTDTQYF.

J is TRBJ2-7 and V is TRBV7-2; perhaps D is TRBD1 or TRBD2 (6 bases each). The CDR3 is 16 amino acids. The germline V and J ends were trimmed by 5 bases and 3 bases, with 20 bases remaining between them. CDR1 is SGHTA and CDR2 is FQGNSA in the germline V gene. This chain's CDR3 is CASSATGTQWYYEQYF. The CDR3 DNA reads TGTGCCAGCAGCGCTACAGGGACTCAATGGTACTACGAGCAGTACTTC.

In this sample, this clone turned up a few times. The chain employs TRBV6-1 and TRBJ1-5; 8 nucleotides line up with TRBD1. Germline trimming cut 4 bases from V and 0 bases from J; bases unmatched to any gene: 5. Germline V lookup: CDR1 MNHNS, CDR2 SASEGT. The length of the CDR3 is 16 residues. The CDR3 region has the DNA TGTGCCAGCAGTGGGAGGACAGGGAATAGCAATCAGCCCCAGCATTTT. Its translation is CASSGRTGNSNQPQHF.

The rearrangement uses TRBV5-4 and TRBJ2-5, with 7 bases identical to TRBD1. Germline V gives CDR1 SGHNT, CDR2 YYREEE (reference sequence). Unmatched junction bases numbered 7, after V lost 4 bases and J lost 7 bases. This CDR3 is 13 amino acids long. As DNA, the CDR3 is TGTGCCAGCAGCGCCACAGGGGAAGGGACCCAGTACTTC. It codes for CASSATGEGTQYF. Full variable domain (outside the CDR3, taken from reference TRBV5-4 and TRBJ2-5): ETGVTQSPTHLIKTRGQQVTLRCSSQSGHNTVSWYQQALGQGPQFIFQYYREEENGRGNFPPRFSGLQFPNYSSELNVNALELDDSALYLCASSATGEGTQYFGPGTRLLVL.

This clone appeared a few times. This chain joins TRBV15 and TRBJ2-7; 9 bases agree with TRBD1. The germline V gene encodes CDR1 LNHNV and CDR2 YYDKDF (reference sequence). The CDR3 sequence is 14 residues long. Unmatched junction bases numbered 5, after V lost 5 bases and J lost 3 bases. The CDR3 DNA sequence: TGTGCCACCAGCCACGGGACAGGGAACTACGAGCAGTACTTC. Protein sequence: CATSHGTGNYEQYF.

The rearrangement joins TRBV6-4 to TRBJ2-1, with TRBD2 matching 10 bases. Germline CDR1 and CDR2: MRHNA and SNTAGT. The CDR3 runs to 20 residues. The trim removed 2 bases at V and 0 bases at J, leaving 13 bases unmatched. DNA of the CDR3: TGTGCCAGCAGTGACAGGGCTAGCGGGGGCCTCCGCAGCTCCTACAATGAGCAGTTCTTC. This translates into CASSDRASGGLRSSYNEQFF.